This TCR beta chain stems from a study of neoadjuvant anti-PD-1 for oral cavity cancer. About the research overall: Most patients had three to four biweekly doses of 3 mg/kg nivolumab before resection. Patients without progression got a fourth dose around day 43. Study observations and caveats: Each response group had just three patients in TCR analyses.

Documented time point: after neoadjuvant nivolumab, at surgical resection. In its sample, this clone was seen a few times. Its specificity is unknown. Tumor libraries mostly used about 4.5 ug genomic DNA, two replicates each. TCRdb keeps only in-frame clones here, not all; method: immunoSEQ multiplex PCR. The sample records some 22,000 clones, approximately 27% being singletons. With V trimmed by 4 bases and J by 2 bases, 6 bases remained unmatched. The CDR3 is 14 residues long. Germline V gene data show CDR1 as SQVTM and CDR2 as ANQGSEA. The chain joins TRBV29-1 to TRBJ2-3; 7 bases match TRBD2. Specimen: tumor tissue, collected after nivolumab (anti-PD-1) treatment. The sequence came from a person between 40 and 85 years old with oral cavity squamous cell carcinoma. CDR3 in amino acids: CSVVPAGLTDTQYF. Written as DNA, the CDR3 is TGCAGCGTTGTTCCAGCGGGGCTCACAGATACGCAGTATTTT.